This TCR beta chain was profiled in a study of blood T cell repertoires in COVID-19. Background on the study: The United States, Italy and Spain provided the acute and convalescent COVID-19 samples. PBMCs, B-cell-depleted T cells, or T cells provided the cDNA or gDNA that made up the material.

Authors' processing steps: Amplified reference gene primers provided the basis for estimating nucleated cell counts. Some clones are missing from TCRdb's copy, which holds only in-frame ones; the method was immunoSEQ multiplex PCR. V and J calls and clone size are those listed in that table; D and trimming were worked out from the DNA. The repertoire holds 90,000 to 130,000 clones, just over 85% seen once, with over 2% in the top ten. This CDR3 is built from 13 residues. V lost 4 bases, J lost 10 bases, and 5 bases stayed unmatched. The germline CDR1 and CDR2 sequences are SGDLS and YYNGEE. The sample was peripheral blood. The rearrangement joins TRBV9 to TRBJ1-6; 7 positions match TRBD1. The TCR was taken from a human donor in a cohort sampled during active COVID-19. The CDR3 protein is CASSLGTASPLHF. CDR3 nucleotides: TGTGCCAGCAGCCTCGGGACAGCCTCACCCCTCCACTTT.